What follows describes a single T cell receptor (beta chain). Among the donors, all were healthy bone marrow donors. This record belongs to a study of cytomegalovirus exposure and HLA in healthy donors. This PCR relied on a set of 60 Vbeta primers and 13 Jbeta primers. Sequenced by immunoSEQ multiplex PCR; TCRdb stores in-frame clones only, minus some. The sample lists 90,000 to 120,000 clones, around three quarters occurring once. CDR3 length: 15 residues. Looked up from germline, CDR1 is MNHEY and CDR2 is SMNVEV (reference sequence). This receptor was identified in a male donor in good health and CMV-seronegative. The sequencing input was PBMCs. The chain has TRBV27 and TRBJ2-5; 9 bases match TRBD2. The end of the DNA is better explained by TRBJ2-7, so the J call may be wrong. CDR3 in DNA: TGTGCCAGCAGTTTAGAGCGGGAGGCCGTCTACGAGCAGTACTTC. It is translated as CASSLEREAVYEQYF.